These 10 T cell receptor beta chains originate from one sample sequenced in a study of glioma-infiltrating T cells after dendritic cell vaccination. Sequencing used immunoSEQ multiplex PCR; TCRdb keeps in-frame clones, though not all of them. The sample lists approximately 67,000 clones, approximately 80% seen once, with approximately 7.9% in the top ten. Sequencing was performed on blood, taken before dendritic cell vaccination. The source is a human donor with glioblastoma.

The rearrangement uses TRBV29-1 and TRBJ1-2; tentatively, D is TRBD1 (6 bases). Germline CDR1 SQVTM, CDR2 ANQGSEA. Trimming took off 4 bases at V and 5 bases at J, with 8 bases between the two ends. The CDR3 covers 11 residues. The CDR3 DNA reads TGCAGCGTTGTTCAGGGGTATGGCTACACCTTC. This translates into CSVVQGYGYTF.

The chain combines TRBV18 with TRBJ2-1; 7 positions match TRBD1. Germline loops: CDR1 KGHSH, CDR2 LQKENI. The ends lost 3 bases at V and 3 bases at J; junction bases unmatched: 8. The CDR3 is made up of 16 amino acids. DNA of the CDR3: TGTGCCAGCTCACCCGCATCAGGGGGAATCTACAATGAGCAGTTCTTC. Translation gives CASSPASGGIYNEQFF.

The rearrangement uses TRBV5-6 and TRBJ2-7, with TRBD2 matching over 12 bases. Germline V gives CDR1 SGHDT, CDR2 YYEEEE. The CDR3 extends over 17 amino acids. V gave up 4 bases and J gave up 3 bases; unmatched junction bases: 11. CDR3 protein: CASSLRLAGVSIYEQYF. The CDR3, as DNA: TGTGCCAGCAGCCTCAGACTAGCGGGGGTTTCTATCTACGAGCAGTACTTC.

This chain links TRBV18 with TRBJ2-3; TRBD1 agrees at 8 bases. Germline loops: CDR1 KGHSH, CDR2 LQKENI. The V segment lost 3 bases and the J segment 2 bases; nucleotides outside the gene matches: 4. The CDR3 spans 15 residues. The CDR3 spells CASSPGQDLTDTQYF. In nucleotides, the CDR3 is TGTGCCAGCTCACCGGGACAGGACCTCACAGATACGCAGTATTTT.

The chain is built from TRBV6-6 and TRBJ2-7, with 7 bases that match TRBD1. Germline V gene lookup returns CDR1 MNHNY and CDR2 SVGAGI (reference sequence). J gave up 6 bases and V 5 bases, and 4 bases lay outside the gene matches. This CDR3 is 12 amino acids long. CDR3 sequence reads: CASSQQGSEQYF. The CDR3 DNA reads as TGTGCCAGCAGTCAACAGGGGAGCGAGCAGTACTTC.

The chain employs TRBV5-4 and TRBJ1-1; 7 bases agree with TRBD1. CDR1 is SGHNT, CDR2 YYREEE, per germline (reference sequence). Trimming removed 4 bases from V and 0 bases from J; junction bases left unmatched: 6. The CDR3 contains 15 residues. Here the CDR3 reads CASSRAGTVNTEAFF. CDR3 bases: TGTGCCAGCAGCCGGGCCGGGACAGTGAACACTGAAGCTTTCTTT.

This clone was detected only a few times. The genes are TRBV11-2 and TRBJ2-1; D is undetermined. CDR3 size: 14 residues. Between the trimmed V and J ends, which lost 6 bases and 0 bases, there was a span of 9 bases. CDR1 SGHAT and CDR2 FQNNGV come from the germline V gene. The CDR3 reads CASSLRSSYNEQFF. The CDR3 DNA reads TGTGCCAGCAGTCTCCGGAGCTCCTACAATGAGCAGTTCTTC.

V and J are TRBV6-6 and TRBJ2-5; TRBD2 matches 8 bases. The germline gives CDR1 MNHNY, CDR2 SVGAGI (reference sequence). The V and J ends lost 0 bases and 4 bases, in that order; junction bases with no gene match: 1. The CDR3 totals 14 residues. DNA of the CDR3: TGTGCCAGCAGTTACTCCCGGGGGGGAGAGACCCAGTACTTC. It encodes CASSYSRGGETQYF.

The V gene is TRBV9, the J gene TRBJ1-3, with D perhaps TRBD1 (6 bases). This CDR3 region has 16 residues. CDR1 and CDR2 (germline): SGDLS, YYNGEE. Deletions cut 3 bases from V and 9 bases from J, with 22 bases between. The DNA of the CDR3 is TGTGCCAGCAGCGCGGGATACAGGGCGGGCACCTCCACCATATATTTT. Translation gives CASSAGYRAGTSTIYF. Full variable domain (missing parts from reference TRBV9 and TRBJ1-3): DSGVTQTPKHLITATGQRVTLRCSPRSGDLSVYWYQQSLDQGLQFLIQYYNGEERAKGNILERFSAQQFPDLHSELNLSSLELGDSALYFCASSAGYRAGTSTIYFGEGSWLTVV.

The chain uses TRBV6-1 and TRBJ1-3; no clear D. The V end lost 1 base, the J end lost 3 bases, and 10 bases lay between the germline ends. The CDR3 extends over 15 amino acids. Germline values: CDR1 MNHNS, CDR2 SASEGT. CDR3 DNA sequence: TGTGCCAGCAGTGAAGTAGGAGGGTTTGGAAACACCATATATTTT. Translating it yields CASSEVGGFGNTIYF.